This T cell receptor beta chain came from a study of identical twins (dated by TCRdb to 2016 to 2017). Turning to the overall study: To test whether fetal clonotypes persist, this study deep-sequenced TCR alpha and beta repertoires from monozygotic twins, from unrelated adults of various ages, and from cord blood. Replicate twin experiments were performed at different times using different library preparation protocols to rule out contamination. Results and caveats for the whole study, not just this receptor: In monozygotic twins, recombination models systematically underestimated out-of-frame TCR alpha sharing, but the models matched the sharing seen between unrelated individuals. Abundant cord blood beta clonotypes carried fewer insertions; young adult naive repertoires showed a weaker similar trend, while memory repertoires showed none. Compared with coincidental sharing between unrelated individuals, out-of-frame TCR alpha sequences shared between twins had an excess of sequences with low generation probability. Excess twin sharing in beta out-of-frame sequences was weaker because fewer shared sequences lowered the signal-to-noise ratio. Invariant T cells such as MAIT and iNKT could partly confound zero-insertion analyses, though diverse VJ usage argued against this for most clonotypes. Because the same donors could not be followed over many years, the conclusions relied on cross-sectional statistical analysis.

The CDR3, from cysteine to phenylalanine, totals 14 residues. The kept DNA is CDR3 alone, 42 bases in frame from the first base. Sequences DFQATT (CDR1) and SNEGSKA (CDR2) are obtained from the germline V gene (reference sequence). V and J are trimmed by 6 bases and 2 bases, and the gene matches miss 10 bases of the junction. Receptors were amplified or captured by 5' RACE. Sequencing was performed on an Illumina HiSeq 2000. A universal primer binding site was added through template switching, and the final cDNA carried a unique molecular identifier so that TCR cDNA molecules could be counted accurately. First-strand cDNA for TCR alpha and beta chains was synthesized from specific primers in the conserved constant-segment region. To control for contamination, every cDNA library was double barcoded, receiving both a SMART-Mk sample barcode and Illumina barcodes. TruSeq adapter sequences, together with Illumina sample barcodes, were added in two successive PCR steps. Sequencing of the TCR alpha and beta cDNA libraries was done on the Illumina HiSeq platform using custom primers. Per the original workflow: Unique molecular identifiers were extracted from raw reads with MiGEC, and CDR3 positions were determined with MiXCR. Recombination models were inferred per individual with the repgenHMM and IGoR tools using an EM algorithm. Shared clonotypes were analyzed with the tcR package in R, and sharing was normalized by the product of cloneset sizes. To study raw recombination free of thymic and clonal selection effects, out-of-frame nonproductive sequences were analyzed. The public reads were run again by TCRdb, first through fastp at Q25 and then through MiXCR, and only productive beta chains were kept. Every entry covers one CDR3 protein and lists the most common genes and DNA from its rows. In this record, the V and J calls reflect TCRdb's handling and not the investigators' own analysis. The sample table shows 500,000 or so distinct CDR3 sequences, and about 20% are seen once. About 0.93% of the sample goes to the ten largest clones.

Only healthy Caucasian donors were included. Three pairs of female monozygotic twins, all aged roughly 18 to 29 years, made up the twin cohort. Positive isolation kits from Invitrogen were used to isolate the CD4+ and CD8+ T cell populations. Turning to this clonotype: Its antigen has not been determined. One base away there is no much larger clone; base qualities are not given.

A further study also used this sample, focusing on T cells expressing NK-cell markers. The second source states: Three sorted T-cell subsets (CD3+CD56+NKG2C+, CD3+CD56+NKG2C- and CD3+CD56-NKG2C+) from under 10 donors had their TCR beta-chain repertoires profiled. Among the eight sequenced donors, seven were HCMV-seropositive and one was HCMV-seronegative. In several experiments an anti-gammadeltaTCR antibody was added to restrict sorting to alphabetaTCR-expressing T cells. In more than 5 donors, the dominant CD3+CD56+NKG2C+ clonotypes were found to rank among the top 10 CD8+ clonotypes and to make up about 1.0-7.5% of CD8+ T cells. Those dominant clonotypes were again the most abundant among CD3+CD56-NKG2C+ cells in four donors, at roughly 25-60.1%. Whether the expanded NKG2C-expressing T cell clones were specific for HCMV antigens was left unclear. The eight sequenced donors were randomly selected healthy volunteers, three men and five women. HCMV serostatus was determined by detecting HCMV-specific IgG in serum with a commercial ELISA kit. MIGEC was used to demultiplex reads and group reads by UMI, and MiTCR was used to assemble and quantify clonotypes. Only TCR cDNA sequences supported by at least two reads were kept to exclude erroneous sequences. The tcR package was used for downstream repertoire analysis, with clonotypes matched between fractions based on CDR3 nucleotide sequence plus V segment. VDJmatch was used to annotate antigen specificity against VDJdb, with one amino acid substitution in CDR3 allowed.

The chain uses TRBV20-1 and TRBJ2-7; 7 junctional bases match TRBD2. The sample taken for sequencing was CD4+ T cells sorted from blood. This TCR was recovered from a woman between 18 and 29 years old in good health. The CDR3 here reads CSAGDSGRAYEQYF. The DNA sequence is given as TGCAGTGCCGGAGATAGCGGGCGGGCCTACGAGCAGTACTTC.